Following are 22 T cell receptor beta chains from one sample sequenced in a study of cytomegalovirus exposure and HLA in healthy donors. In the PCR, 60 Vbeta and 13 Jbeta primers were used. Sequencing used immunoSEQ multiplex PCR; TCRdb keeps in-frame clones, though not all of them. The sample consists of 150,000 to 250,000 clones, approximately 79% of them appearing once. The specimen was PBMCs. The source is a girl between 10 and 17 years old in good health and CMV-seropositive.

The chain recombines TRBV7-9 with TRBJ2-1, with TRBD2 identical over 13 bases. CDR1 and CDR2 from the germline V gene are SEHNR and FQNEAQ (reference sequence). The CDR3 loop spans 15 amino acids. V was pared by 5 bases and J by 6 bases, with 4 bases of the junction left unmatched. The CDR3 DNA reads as TGTGCCAGCAGCCCAAGACTAGCGGGGGGCAATGAGCAGTTCTTC. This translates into CASSPRLAGGNEQFF. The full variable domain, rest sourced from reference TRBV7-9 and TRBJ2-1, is DTGVSQNPRHKITKRGQNVTFRCDPISEHNRLYWYRQTLGQGPEFLTYFQNEAQLEKSRLLSDRFSAERPKGSFSTLEIQRTEQGDSAMYLCASSPRLAGGNEQFFGPGTRLTVL.

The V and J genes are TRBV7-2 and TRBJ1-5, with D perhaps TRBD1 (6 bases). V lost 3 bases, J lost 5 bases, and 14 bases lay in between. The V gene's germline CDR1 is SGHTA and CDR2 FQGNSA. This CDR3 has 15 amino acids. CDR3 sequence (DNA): TGTGCCAGCAGCTTCGGCCAGGGGCCCCATCAGCCCCAGCATTTT. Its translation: CASSFGQGPHQPQHF. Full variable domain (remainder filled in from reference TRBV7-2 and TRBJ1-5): GAGVSQSPSNKVTEKGKDVELRCDPISGHTALYWYRQSLGQGLEFLIYFQGNSAPDKSGLPSDRFSAERTGGSVSTLTIQRTQQEDSAVYLCASSFGQGPHQPQHFGDGTRLSIL.

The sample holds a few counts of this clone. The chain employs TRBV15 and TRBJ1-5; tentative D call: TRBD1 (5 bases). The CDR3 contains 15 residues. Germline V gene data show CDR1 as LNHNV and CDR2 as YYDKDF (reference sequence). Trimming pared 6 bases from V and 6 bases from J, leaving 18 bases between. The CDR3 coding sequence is TGTGCCACCAGTCCCGGGGGGGTTCAGGGTCAGCCCCAGCATTTT. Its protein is CATSPGGVQGQPQHF.

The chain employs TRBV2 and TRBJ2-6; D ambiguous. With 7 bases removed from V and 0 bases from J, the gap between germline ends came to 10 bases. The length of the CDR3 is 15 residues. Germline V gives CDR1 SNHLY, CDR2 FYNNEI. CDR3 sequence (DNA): TGTGCCAGCAACAGAATGAGCTCTGGGGCCAACGTCCTGACTTTC. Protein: CASNRMSSGANVLTF.

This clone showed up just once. CDR3 nucleotides: TGCGCCAGCAGCCATCAGGGGGTCAGTGAGCAGTTCTTC. Translated, it gives CASSHQGVSEQFF. V and J are TRBV4-1 and TRBJ2-1, with TRBD1 matching over 7 bases. The CDR3 is 13 residues long. Germline loops: CDR1 MGHRA, CDR2 YSYEKL. The V and J ends lost 3 bases and 9 bases, in that order; junction bases with no gene match: 5.

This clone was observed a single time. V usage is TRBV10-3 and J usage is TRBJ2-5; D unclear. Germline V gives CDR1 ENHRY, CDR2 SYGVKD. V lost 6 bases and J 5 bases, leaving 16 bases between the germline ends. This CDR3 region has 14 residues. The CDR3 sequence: CAISPNTDPETQYF. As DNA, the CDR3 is TGTGCCATCAGCCCTAATACAGATCCGGAGACCCAGTACTTC.

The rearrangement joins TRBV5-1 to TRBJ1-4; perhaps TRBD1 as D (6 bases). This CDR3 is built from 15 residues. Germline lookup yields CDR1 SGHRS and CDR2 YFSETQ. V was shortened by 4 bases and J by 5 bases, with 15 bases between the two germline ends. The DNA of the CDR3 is TGCGCCAGCAGCCTCCGCACAGGGCACAATGAAAAACTGTTTTTT. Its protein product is CASSLRTGHNEKLFF. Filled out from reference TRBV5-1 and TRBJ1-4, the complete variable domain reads KAGVTQTPRYLIKTRGQQVTLSCSPISGHRSVSWYQQTPGQGLQFLFEYFSETQRNKGNFPGRFSGRQFSNSRSEMNVSTLELGDSALYLCASSLRTGHNEKLFFGSGTQLSVL.

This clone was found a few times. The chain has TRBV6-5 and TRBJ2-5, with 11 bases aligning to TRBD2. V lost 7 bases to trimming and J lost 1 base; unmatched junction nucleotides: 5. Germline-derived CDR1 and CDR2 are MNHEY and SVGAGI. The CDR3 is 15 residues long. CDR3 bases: TGTGCCAGCAACCCTAGCGGGGGGATCCAAGAGACCCAGTACTTC. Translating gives CASNPSGGIQETQYF.

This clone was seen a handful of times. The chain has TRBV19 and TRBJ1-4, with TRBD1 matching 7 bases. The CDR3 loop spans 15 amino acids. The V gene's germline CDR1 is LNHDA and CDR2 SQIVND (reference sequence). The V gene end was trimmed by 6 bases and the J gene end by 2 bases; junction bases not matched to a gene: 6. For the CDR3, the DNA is TGTGCCAGTAGGCCAGCAGGGGGGACTAATGAAAAACTGTTTTTT. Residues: CASRPAGGTNEKLFF.

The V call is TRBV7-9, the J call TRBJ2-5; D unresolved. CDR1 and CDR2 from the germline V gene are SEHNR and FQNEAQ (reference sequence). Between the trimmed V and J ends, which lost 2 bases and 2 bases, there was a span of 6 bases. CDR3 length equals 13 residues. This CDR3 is CASSLLDQETQYF. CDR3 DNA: TGTGCCAGCAGCTTATTAGATCAAGAGACCCAGTACTTC.

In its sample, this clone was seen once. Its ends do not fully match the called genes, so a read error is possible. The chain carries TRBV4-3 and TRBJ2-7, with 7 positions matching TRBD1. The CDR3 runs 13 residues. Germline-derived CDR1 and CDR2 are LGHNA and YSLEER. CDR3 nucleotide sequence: TGCGCCAGCAGCCAAGATTTCTCGACAGGGAAGAGCTTC. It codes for CASSQDFSTGKSF.

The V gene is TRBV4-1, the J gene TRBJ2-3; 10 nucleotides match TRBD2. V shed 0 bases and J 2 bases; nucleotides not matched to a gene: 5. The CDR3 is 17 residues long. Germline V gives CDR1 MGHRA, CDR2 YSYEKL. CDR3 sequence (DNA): TGCGCCAGCAGCCAAGAGTCTAGCGGGGGAATCACAGATACGCAGTATTTT. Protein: CASSQESSGGITDTQYF.

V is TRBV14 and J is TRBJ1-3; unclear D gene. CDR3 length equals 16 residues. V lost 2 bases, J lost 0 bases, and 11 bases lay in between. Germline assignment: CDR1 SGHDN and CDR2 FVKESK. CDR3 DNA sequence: TGTGCCAGCAGCCAAATTACAGCCAGCTCTGGAAACACCATATATTTT. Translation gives CASSQITASSGNTIYF.

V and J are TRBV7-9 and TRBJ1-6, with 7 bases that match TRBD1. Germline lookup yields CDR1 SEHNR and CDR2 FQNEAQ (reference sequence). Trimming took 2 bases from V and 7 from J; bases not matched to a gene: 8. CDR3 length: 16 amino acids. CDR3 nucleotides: TGTGCCAGCAGCTTAAGCCGGACAGGTGGAAATTCACCCCTCCACTTT. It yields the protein CASSLSRTGGNSPLHF.

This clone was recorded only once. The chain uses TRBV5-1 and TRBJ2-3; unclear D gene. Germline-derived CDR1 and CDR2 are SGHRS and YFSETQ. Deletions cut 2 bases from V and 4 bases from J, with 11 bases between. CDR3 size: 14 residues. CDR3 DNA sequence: TGCGCCAGCAGCTTATCTGGTACTCCAGATACGCAGTATTTT. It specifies CASSLSGTPDTQYF. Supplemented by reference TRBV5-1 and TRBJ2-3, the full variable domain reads KAGVTQTPRYLIKTRGQQVTLSCSPISGHRSVSWYQQTPGQGLQFLFEYFSETQRNKGNFPGRFSGRQFSNSRSEMNVSTLELGDSALYLCASSLSGTPDTQYFGPGTRLTVL.

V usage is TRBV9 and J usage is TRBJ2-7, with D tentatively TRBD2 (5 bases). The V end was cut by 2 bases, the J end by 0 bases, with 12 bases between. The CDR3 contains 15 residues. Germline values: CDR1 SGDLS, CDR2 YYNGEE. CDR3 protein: CASSVGAASSYEQYF. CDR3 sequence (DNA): TGTGCCAGCAGCGTGGGAGCGGCGAGCTCCTACGAGCAGTACTTC. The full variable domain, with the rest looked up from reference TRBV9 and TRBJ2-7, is DSGVTQTPKHLITATGQRVTLRCSPRSGDLSVYWYQQSLDQGLQFLIQYYNGEERAKGNILERFSAQQFPDLHSELNLSSLELGDSALYFCASSVGAASSYEQYFGPGTRLTVT.

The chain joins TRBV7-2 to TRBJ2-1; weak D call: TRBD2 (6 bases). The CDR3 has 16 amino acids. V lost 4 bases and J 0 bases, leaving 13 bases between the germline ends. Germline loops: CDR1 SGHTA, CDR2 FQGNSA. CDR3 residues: CASSSWEVSSYNEQFF. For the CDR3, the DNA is TGTGCCAGCAGCTCCTGGGAGGTTAGCTCCTACAATGAGCAGTTCTTC.

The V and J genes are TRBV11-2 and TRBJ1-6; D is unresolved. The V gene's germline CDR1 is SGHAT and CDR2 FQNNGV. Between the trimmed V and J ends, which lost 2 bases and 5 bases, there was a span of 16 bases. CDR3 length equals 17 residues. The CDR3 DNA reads TGTGCCAGCAGCTTATTTCCGCCGCGCCAACATAATTCACCCCTCCACTTT. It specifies CASSLFPPRQHNSPLHF.

The CDR3 nucleotides are TGTGCCAGCAGTGGACGCCAGGCAGGGGTCACCGGGGAGCTGTTTTTT. Translated, it gives CASSGRQAGVTGELFF. This sequence joins TRBV25-1 and TRBJ2-2; perhaps TRBD1 as D (6 bases). The V gene lost 4 bases and the J gene lost 4 bases, with 16 bases spanning the gap. The germline V gene encodes CDR1 MGHDK and CDR2 SYGVNS. CDR3 size: 16 residues.

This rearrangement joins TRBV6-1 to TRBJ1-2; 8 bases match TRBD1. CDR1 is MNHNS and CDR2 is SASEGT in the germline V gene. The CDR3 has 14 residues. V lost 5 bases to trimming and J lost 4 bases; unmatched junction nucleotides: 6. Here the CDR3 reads CASSQGAGSYGYTF. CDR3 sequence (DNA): TGTGCCAGCAGTCAGGGGGCAGGTAGCTATGGCTACACCTTC.

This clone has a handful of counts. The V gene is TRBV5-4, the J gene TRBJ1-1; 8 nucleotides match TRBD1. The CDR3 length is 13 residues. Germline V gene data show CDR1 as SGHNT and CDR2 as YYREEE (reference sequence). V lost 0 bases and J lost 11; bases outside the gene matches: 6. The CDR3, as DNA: TGTGCCAGCAGCTTGGACTGGCAGGGGGCTGCTTTCTTT. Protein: CASSLDWQGAAFF.

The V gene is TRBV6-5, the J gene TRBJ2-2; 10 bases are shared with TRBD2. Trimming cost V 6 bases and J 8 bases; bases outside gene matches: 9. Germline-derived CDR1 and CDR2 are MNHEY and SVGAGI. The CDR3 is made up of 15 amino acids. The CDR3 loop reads CASRVAGGLRGELFF. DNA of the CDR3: TGTGCCAGCAGAGTAGCGGGGGGCCTCCGAGGGGAGCTGTTTTTT.